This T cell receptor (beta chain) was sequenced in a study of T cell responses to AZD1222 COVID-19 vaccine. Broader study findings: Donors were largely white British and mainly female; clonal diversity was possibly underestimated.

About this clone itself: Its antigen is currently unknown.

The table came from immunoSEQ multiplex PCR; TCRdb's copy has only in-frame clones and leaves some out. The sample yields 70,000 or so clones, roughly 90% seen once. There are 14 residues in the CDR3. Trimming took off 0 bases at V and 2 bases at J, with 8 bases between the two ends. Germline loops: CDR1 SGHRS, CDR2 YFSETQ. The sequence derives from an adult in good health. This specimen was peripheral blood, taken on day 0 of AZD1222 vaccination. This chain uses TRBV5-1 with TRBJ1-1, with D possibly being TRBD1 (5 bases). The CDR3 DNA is TGCGCCAGCAGCTTGGGGACATTAAACACTGAAGCTTTCTTT. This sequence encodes CASSLGTLNTEAFF.